Listed here is a single T cell receptor beta chain. Germline values: CDR1 MNHEY, CDR2 SVGAGI. V lost 0 bases and J lost 6, with 18 bases in between. The CDR3 consists of 16 residues. This sample is part of a study of glioma-infiltrating T cells after dendritic cell vaccination. Turning to the study itself: Dendritic cell vaccination trial patients had either newly diagnosed or recurrent glioblastoma.

The PCR used 60 V beta and 13 J beta primers. Using immunoSEQ multiplex PCR, the repertoire was profiled, and TCRdb retains in-frame clones only, with some absent. The sample has tens of thousands of clones; over 75% are singletons. The TCR originated in a human donor with glioblastoma. Specimen: blood, collected before dendritic cell vaccination. The chain employs TRBV6-5 and TRBJ2-7; a possible D gene is TRBD1 (6 bases). CDR3 amino acids: CASSYSGVFQGREQYF. In DNA, the CDR3 is TGTGCCAGCAGTTACTCGGGCGTTTTCCAGGGGCGCGAGCAGTACTTC.